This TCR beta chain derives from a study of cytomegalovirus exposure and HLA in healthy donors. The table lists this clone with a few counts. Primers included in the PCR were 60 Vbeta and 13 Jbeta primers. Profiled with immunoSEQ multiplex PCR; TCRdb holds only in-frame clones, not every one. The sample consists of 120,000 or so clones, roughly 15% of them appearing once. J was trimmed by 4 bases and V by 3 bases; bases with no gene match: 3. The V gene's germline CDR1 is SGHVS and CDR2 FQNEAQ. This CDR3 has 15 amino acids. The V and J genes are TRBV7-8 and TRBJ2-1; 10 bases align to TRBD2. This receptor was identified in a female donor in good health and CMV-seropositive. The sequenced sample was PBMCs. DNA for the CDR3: TGTGCCAGCAGCTTGGGTAGCGGGGGGTACAATGAGCAGTTCTTC. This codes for CASSLGSGGYNEQFF.